The text below deals with one T cell receptor (beta chain). The data were taken from a study of CD8+ T cells in alopecia areata. Investigators isolated RNA and reverse transcribed it into cDNA to act as the sequencing template. Using immunoSEQ multiplex PCR, the repertoire was profiled, and TCRdb retains in-frame clones only, with some absent. The table has approximately 150,000 clones, 67% seen once. V gave up 8 bases and J gave up 11 bases, with 12 bases separating them. The CDR3 is 9 residues long. Germline V gene data show CDR1 as SQVTM and CDR2 as ANQGSEA. This chain uses TRBV29-1 with TRBJ1-1; D not resolved. The clonotype originates from a human donor with alopecia areata. The source material was CD8+ T cells sorted from blood, sampled at week 0. This chain's CDR3 is CSYHRSAFF. As DNA, the CDR3 is TGCAGCTACCACCGAAGTGCTTTCTTT.